This T cell receptor beta chain comes out of a study of cytomegalovirus exposure and HLA in healthy donors. Study-level findings and limits: The HLA-A and HLA-B alleles of most subjects were reportedly predicted accurately from TCR beta sequences.

The PCR used 60 Vbeta and 13 Jbeta primers. Produced via immunoSEQ multiplex PCR; TCRdb's table is partial and in-frame only. The sample records 250,000 to 300,000 clones, just under 85% being singletons. Points on this clone: The antigen remains undetermined.

Germline V gene lookup returns CDR1 SGHDT and CDR2 YYEEEE. V dropped 4 bases and J dropped 0 bases, with 19 bases sitting between them. CDR3 length: 17 residues. This receptor was identified in a woman aged 40 to 50 in good health and CMV-seropositive. Specimen: PBMCs. The chain couples TRBV5-6 to TRBJ1-2; D might be TRBD1 (5 bases). CDR3 loop: CASSRGGAAGANYGYTF. The CDR3 nucleotides read TGTGCCAGCAGCAGGGGAGGGGCGGCGGGAGCTAACTATGGCTACACCTTC.